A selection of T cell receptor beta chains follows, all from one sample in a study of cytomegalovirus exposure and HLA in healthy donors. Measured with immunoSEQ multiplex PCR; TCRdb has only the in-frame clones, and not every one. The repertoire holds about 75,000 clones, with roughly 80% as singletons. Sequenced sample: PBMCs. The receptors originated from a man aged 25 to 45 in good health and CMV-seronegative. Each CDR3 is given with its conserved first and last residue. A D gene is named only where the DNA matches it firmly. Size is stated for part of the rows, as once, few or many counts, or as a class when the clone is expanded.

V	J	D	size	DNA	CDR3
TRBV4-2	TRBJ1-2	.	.	TGTGCCAGCAGCCAAGAATCGTTGCCAGACATTAACTATGGCTACACCTTC	CASSQESLPDINYGYTF
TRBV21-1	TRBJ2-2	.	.	TGTGCCAGCAACGTCCGGGACTATAACACCGGGGAGCTGTTTTTT	CASNVRDYNTGELFF
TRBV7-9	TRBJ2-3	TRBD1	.	TGTGCCAGCAGCTTACCCTCGGACAGGGCAATGGCAGATACGCAGTATTTT	CASSLPSDRAMADTQYF
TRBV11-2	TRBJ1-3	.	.	TGTGCCAGCAGCTTAGTTGGGGGGAACACCATATATTTT	CASSLVGGNTIYF
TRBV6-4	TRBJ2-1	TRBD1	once	TGTGCCAGCAGTTCGGGACAGGGGGCCTACAATGAGCAGTTCTTC	CASSSGQGAYNEQFF
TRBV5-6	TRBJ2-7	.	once	TGTGCCAGCACCCTAAGTTGGGGGGACGAGCAGTACTTC	CASTLSWGDEQYF
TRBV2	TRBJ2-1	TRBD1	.	TGTGCCAGCATCTATTCGGGACAGGGAGCCGGTGAGCAGTTCTTC	CASIYSGQGAGEQFF
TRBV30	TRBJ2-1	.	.	TGTGCCTGGAGTGTGGCAGGGAATGAGCAGTTCTTC	CAWSVAGNEQFF
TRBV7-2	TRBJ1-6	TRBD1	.	TGTGCCAGCAGCTTAGAATTTTCAGGGGGCGCCGGTAATTCACCCCTCCACTTT	CASSLEFSGGAGNSPLHF
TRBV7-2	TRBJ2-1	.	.	TGTGCCAGCTCCCCCGGGGACTCTCGCAATGAGCAGTTCTTC	CASSPGDSRNEQFF
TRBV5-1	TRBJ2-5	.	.	TGCGCCAGCAGCTTTTTTGGCCAGCAAGAGACCCAGTACTTC	CASSFFGQQETQYF
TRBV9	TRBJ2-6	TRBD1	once	TGTGCCAGCAGCGTACCGGGACAGGGGAAAAGCTCTGGGGCCAACGTCCTGACTTTC	CASSVPGQGKSSGANVLTF
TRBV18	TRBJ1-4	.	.	TGTGCCAGCTCACCGCGCGGGCCGAAGAATGAAAAACTGTTTTTT	CASSPRGPKNEKLFF
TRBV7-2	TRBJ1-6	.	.	TGTGCCAGCAGCCGGGGGGGCAATTCACCCCTCCACTTT	CASSRGGNSPLHF
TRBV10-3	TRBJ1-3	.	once	TGTGCCATCAGTGAGTCTCCGAGAAGCTCTGGAAACACCATATATTTT	CAISESPRSSGNTIYF
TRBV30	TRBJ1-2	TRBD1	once	TGTGCCTGGAGTGTACAGGGGGCCCCCTATGGCTACACCTTC	CAWSVQGAPYGYTF
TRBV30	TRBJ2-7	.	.	TGTGCCTGTCCCGGGTCATACCCCCGCTACGAGCAGTACTTC	CACPGSYPRYEQYF
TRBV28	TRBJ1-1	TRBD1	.	TGTGCCAGCAGTTCCGGGACAGTGAACACTGAAGCTTTCTTT	CASSSGTVNTEAFF
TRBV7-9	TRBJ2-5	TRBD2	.	TGTGCCAGCAGCTTAGAGGGCAGCGGGGGGACCCAGTACTTC	CASSLEGSGGTQYF
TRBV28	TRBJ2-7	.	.	TGTGCCAGCACCCTGGGGGGTTCATCCTACGAGCAGTACTTC	CASTLGGSSYEQYF
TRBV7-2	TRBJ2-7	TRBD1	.	TGTGCCAGCAGCTTCGGGACAGTCTCCTACGAGCAGTACTTC	CASSFGTVSYEQYF
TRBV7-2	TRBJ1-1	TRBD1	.	TGTGCCAGCACACGGGACAGGGGTGGGACTGAAGCTTTCTTT	CASTRDRGGTEAFF
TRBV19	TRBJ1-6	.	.	TGTGCCAGTAGTATCCGGGACTATAATTCACCCCTCCACTTT	CASSIRDYNSPLHF
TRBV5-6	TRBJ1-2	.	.	TGTGCCAGCAGCTTACCACAGGCCTATGGCTACACCTTC	CASSLPQAYGYTF
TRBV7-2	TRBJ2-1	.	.	TGTGCCAGCAGCTTAGCCGTCTACAATGAGCAGTTCTTC	CASSLAVYNEQFF
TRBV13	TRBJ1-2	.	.	TGTGCCAGCAGCTTAGCAGGGGCGAAAACTAACTATGGCTACACCTTC	CASSLAGAKTNYGYTF
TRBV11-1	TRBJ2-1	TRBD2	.	TGTGCCAGCAGCTTAGTGCGCGGGAGCTCCTACAATGAGCAGTTCTTC	CASSLVRGSSYNEQFF
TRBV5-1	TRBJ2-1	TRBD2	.	TGCGCCAGCAGCTGGGAAAGACTAGCTCGGGAGCAGTTCTTC	CASSWERLAREQFF
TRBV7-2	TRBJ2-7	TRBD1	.	TGTGCCAGCAGCCGGGACAGGGCCTACGAGCAGTACTTC	CASSRDRAYEQYF
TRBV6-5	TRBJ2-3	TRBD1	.	TGTGCCAGCAGTTACGACAGGGGTACGGAGGGAGATACGCAGTATTTT	CASSYDRGTEGDTQYF
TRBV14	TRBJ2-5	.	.	TGTGCCAGCAGCCCAGGGATTAGTGGTCAGGGAGAGACCCAGTACTTC	CASSPGISGQGETQYF
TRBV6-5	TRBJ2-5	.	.	TGTGCCAGCAGTTACGTCACAGGAGACCTCCAAGAGACCCAGTACTTC	CASSYVTGDLQETQYF
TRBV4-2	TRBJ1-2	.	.	TGTGCCGCAGGGTCAACCTATGGCTACACCTTC	CAAGSTYGYTF
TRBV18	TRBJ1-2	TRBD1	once	TGTGCCAGCTCACGGGGACAGGGATTGATCGGACACGGCGGCTACACCTTC	CASSRGQGLIGHGGYTF
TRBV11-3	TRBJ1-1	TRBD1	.	TGTGCCAGCAGCTTTGGGGCCGGGACAGGCTCTGAAGCTTTCTTT	CASSFGAGTGSEAFF
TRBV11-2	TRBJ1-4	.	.	TGTGCCAGCAGCTTTGACTTACAACCTAATGAAAAACTGTTTTTT	CASSFDLQPNEKLFF
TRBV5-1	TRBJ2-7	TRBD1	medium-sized	TGCGCCAGCAGCTCAAAGGGACAGAACGAGCAGTACTTC	CASSSKGQNEQYF
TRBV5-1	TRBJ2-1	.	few	TGCGCCAGCAGCTTTTCGGACACGGACTCCTACAATGAGCAGTTCTTC	CASSFSDTDSYNEQFF
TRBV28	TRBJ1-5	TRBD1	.	TGTGCCAGCAGCAATCAGGGGGCGCAGCCCCAGCATTTT	CASSNQGAQPQHF
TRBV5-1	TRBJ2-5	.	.	TGCGCCAGCAGCTCGACGGGGGAAGAGACCCAGTACTTC	CASSSTGEETQYF
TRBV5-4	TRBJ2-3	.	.	TGTGCCAGCAGTTTAGCGAAAGCTACAGATACGCAGTATTTT	CASSLAKATDTQYF
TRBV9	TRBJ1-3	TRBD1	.	TGTGCCAGCAGCGTAGCCCCATCTGACAGGGGCTCTGGAAACACCATATATTTT	CASSVAPSDRGSGNTIYF
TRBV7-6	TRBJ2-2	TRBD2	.	TGTGCCAGCAGCTTAGTACCAGTACTAGCGGAGGGGGACACCGGGGAGCTGTTTTTT	CASSLVPVLAEGDTGELFF
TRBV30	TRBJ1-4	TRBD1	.	TGTGCCTGGAACAGGGGGGTATGGGAAAAACTGTTTTTT	CAWNRGVWEKLFF
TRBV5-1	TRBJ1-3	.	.	TGCGCCAGCAGCTTAGAACCCAGCTCTGGAAACACCATATATTTT	CASSLEPSSGNTIYF
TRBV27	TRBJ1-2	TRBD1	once	TGTGCCAGCAGTGGCCGGACAGGGGCGATCGATGGCTACACCTTC	CASSGRTGAIDGYTF
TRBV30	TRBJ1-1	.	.	TGTGCCTGGAACGCTGACAGCACCTGGGGCACTGAAGCTTTCTTT	CAWNADSTWGTEAFF
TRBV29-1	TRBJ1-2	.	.	TGCAGCGTTGATGGGGGGGCAGTGCGGAATGGCTACACCTTC	CSVDGGAVRNGYTF
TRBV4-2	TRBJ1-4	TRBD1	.	TGTGCCAGCAGCCAAGATTACAACAGGGGTTCGGTTCAAGAAAAACTGTTTTTT	CASSQDYNRGSVQEKLFF
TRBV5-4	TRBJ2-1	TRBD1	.	TGTGCCAGCAGCTCGAGGACAGGGGGGTACAATGAGCAGTTCTTC	CASSSRTGGYNEQFF
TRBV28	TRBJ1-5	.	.	TGTGCCAGCAACAACCGGGTCCCCCTACAGCCCCAGCATTTT	CASNNRVPLQPQHF
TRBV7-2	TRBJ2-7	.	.	TGTGCCAGCAGCTTAGGAGTCGTCTACGAGCAGTACTTC	CASSLGVVYEQYF
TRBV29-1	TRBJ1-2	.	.	TGCAGCGTTGGGTCAGGCTATGGCTACACCTTC	CSVGSGYGYTF